The TCR beta chain under discussion was sequenced for a study of cytomegalovirus exposure and HLA in healthy donors. Regarding the study as a whole: The study listed 150 to 200 cytomegalovirus-associated TCR beta chains. TCR beta V- and J-gene trimming was later associated with a missense DCLRE1C variant.

CDR3 length: 18 residues. With 4 bases clipped from V and 0 bases from J, the junction kept 13 bases outside the gene matches. Germline V CDR1 and CDR2: SGHNT, YYREEE (reference sequence). PCR amplification relied on 60 Vbeta primers (plus 13 Jbeta primers). Only in-frame clones appear in the TCRdb table, and some are missing; sequencing was by immunoSEQ multiplex PCR. In the table there are about 150,000 clones, more than 9.5% of which are singletons. This clone was observed a handful of times. Its specificity is unknown. The chain links TRBV5-4 to TRBJ2-1; 7 bases are a match to TRBD1. The sequenced sample consisted of PBMCs. This clonotype originated in a man aged 45-65 years in good health and CMV-seronegative. CDR3 coding DNA: TGTGCCAGCAGCCCACCGGACAGGTTTGAGAGCTCCTACAATGAGCAGTTCTTC. It specifies CASSPPDRFESSYNEQFF.